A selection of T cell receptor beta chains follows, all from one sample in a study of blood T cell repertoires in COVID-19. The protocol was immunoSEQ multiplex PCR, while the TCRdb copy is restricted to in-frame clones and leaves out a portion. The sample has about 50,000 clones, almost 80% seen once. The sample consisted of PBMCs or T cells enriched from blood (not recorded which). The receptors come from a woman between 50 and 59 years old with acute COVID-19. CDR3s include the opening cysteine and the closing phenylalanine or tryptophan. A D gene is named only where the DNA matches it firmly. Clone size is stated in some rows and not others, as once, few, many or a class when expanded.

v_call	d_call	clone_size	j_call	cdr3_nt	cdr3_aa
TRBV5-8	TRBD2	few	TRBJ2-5	TGTGCCAGCAGCCAAACGACTAGCCGGAAGACCCAGTACTTC	CASSQTTSRKTQYF
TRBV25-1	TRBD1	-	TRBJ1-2	TGTGCCAGCAGCCCAGCCGGGACAGAGGTGGGGGGCTACACCTTC	CASSPAGTEVGGYTF
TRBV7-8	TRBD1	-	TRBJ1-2	TGTGCCAGCAGCTTAAGGGACAGGGATTACTATGGCTACACCTTC	CASSLRDRDYYGYTF
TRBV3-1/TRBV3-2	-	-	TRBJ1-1	TGTGCCAGCAGGCCTGCACAGGGTAACACTGAAGCTTTCTTT	CASRPAQGNTEAFF
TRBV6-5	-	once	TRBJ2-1	TGTGCCATCTTACAGGTCCATGAGCAGTTCTTC	CAILQVHEQFF
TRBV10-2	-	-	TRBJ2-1	TGCGCCAGCAGTCATTCCGGGAGCCTCAATGAGCAGTTCTTC	CASSHSGSLNEQFF
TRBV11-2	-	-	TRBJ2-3	TGTGCCAGCAGCGAGCAGGGCCACCGGACAGATACGCAGTATTTT	CASSEQGHRTDTQYF
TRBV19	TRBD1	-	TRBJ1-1	TGTGCCAGTAGGGGACAGGGGGGCACTGAAGCTTTCTTT	CASRGQGGTEAFF
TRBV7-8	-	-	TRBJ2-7	TGTGCCAGCAGCCCCCGCTATCTTTGGCAGTACTTC	CASSPRYLWQYF
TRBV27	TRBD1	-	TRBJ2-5	TGTGCCAGCAGTCCCTCCCAGGGGGCGAAGGAGACCCAGTACTTC	CASSPSQGAKETQYF
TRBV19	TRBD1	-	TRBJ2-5	TGTGCCAGTAGTATCCAGGGGGAGAAAGAGACCCAGTACTTC	CASSIQGEKETQYF
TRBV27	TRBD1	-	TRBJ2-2	TGTGCCAGCAGAGCCCCGGGACAGAGGAACACCGGGGAGCTGTTTTTT	CASRAPGQRNTGELFF
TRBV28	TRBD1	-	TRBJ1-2	TGTGCCAGCAAAACCTGGACCAGCGCAGGGGGTGGCTACACCTTC	CASKTWTSAGGGYTF
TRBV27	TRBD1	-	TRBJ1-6	TGTGCCAGCAGTAACAACAGGGGATCTTCACCCCTCCACTTT	CASSNNRGSSPLHF
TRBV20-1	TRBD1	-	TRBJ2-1	TGCAGTGCTAGTCTTGGGACAGGGCTTACTATGTTGGCATACAATGAGCAGTTCTTC	CSASLGTGLTMLAYNEQFF
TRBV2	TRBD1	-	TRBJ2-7	TGTGCCAGCGCCGGGACAGGGGGCTACGAGCAGTACTTC	CASAGTGGYEQYF
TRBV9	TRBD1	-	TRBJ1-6	TGTGCCAGCAGCCCCCGGGACAGGGGTGGCTCACCCCTCCACTTT	CASSPRDRGGSPLHF
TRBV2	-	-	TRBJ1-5	TGTGCCAGCAGTGTCGGGAATCAGCCCCAGCATTTT	CASSVGNQPQHF
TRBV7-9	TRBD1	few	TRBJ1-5	TGTGCCAGCAGCACAGGACAGGGCCGCGGTCAGCCCCAGCATTTT	CASSTGQGRGQPQHF
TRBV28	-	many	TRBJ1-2	TGTGCCAGCAGCACCTCCGGGTGGGGGCACACCTTC	CASSTSGWGHTF
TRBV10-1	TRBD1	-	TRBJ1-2	TGCGCCAGCAGTGATGACAGGGGCTATGGCTACACCTTC	CASSDDRGYGYTF
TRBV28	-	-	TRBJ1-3	TGTGCCAGCAGTCCCCCCGACAGCTACTCTGGAAACACCATATATTTT	CASSPPDSYSGNTIYF